This entry lists 24 T cell receptor beta chains sequenced from one sample in a study of shared clonotypes between healthy human individuals (dated by TCRdb to 2018 to 2021). Library method: the immunoSEQ multiplex PCR assay. Not all clones reach the TCRdb copy of this immuneACCESS table, which keeps in-frame sequences only. Checked studies attribute under half of the gap to unresolved V genes and leave the rest unexplained. The table for this sample lists about 640,000 clones; 72% of them were counted only once. The ten top clones hold under 2% of the sample. The specimen sequenced was memory CD4+ T cells sorted from blood. Taken with the paper, the label for cell subset or site translates to: CD45RA-negative fraction. The receptor source for this set is a woman under 40 in good health.

This clone appeared a few times. The DNA for the CDR3 is TGTGCCACCAGCAGAGATCCAGGGGAGGGCCATGACGAGCAGTACTTC. This codes for CATSRDPGEGHDEQYF. The chain links TRBV15 to TRBJ2-7, with TRBD2 as a possible D gene (7 bases). Germline loops: CDR1 LNHNV, CDR2 YYDKDF (reference sequence). V lost 0 bases, J lost 5 bases, and 17 bases lay in between. CDR3 length equals 16 residues.

V gene TRBV21-1 combines with J gene TRBJ2-1; the table's D call TRBD2 went unverified against the DNA. TRBV21-1 is a recognized pseudogene. This CDR3 is 15 amino acids long. The CDR3 coding sequence is TGTGCCAGCAGCAATCTGAGGGCAGGGAGGCATGAGCAGTTCTTC. This codes for CASSNLRAGRHEQFF.

This rearrangement joins TRBV30 to TRBJ1-2; D remains ambiguous. Germline V lookup: CDR1 GTSNPN, CDR2 SVGIG (reference sequence). The CDR3 consists of 13 residues. Trimming removed 3 bases at V and 8 bases at J, with 16 bases between. In DNA form, the CDR3 reads TGTGCCTGGAGAGTAAGAGGGCTAGGGGGCTACACCTTC. Its translation is CAWRVRGLGGYTF.

The chain combines TRBV28 with TRBJ1-5; D not resolved. V was shortened by 6 bases and J by 6 bases, with 18 bases between the two germline ends. CDR1 and CDR2 from the germline V gene are MDHEN and SYDVKM. This CDR3 has 15 amino acids. The CDR3 DNA reads as TGTGCCAGCAGACTAGGGCTTGGGGTCGGTCAGCCCCAGCATTTT. Translating gives CASRLGLGVGQPQHF.

The chain recombines TRBV6-6 with TRBJ1-4; maybe TRBD1 (6 bases). This CDR3 contains 14 residues. Germline V gene data show CDR1 as MNHNY and CDR2 as SVGAGI (reference sequence). V gave up 4 bases and J gave up 8 bases, with 14 bases separating them. CDR3: CASSSAQGGEKLFF. The CDR3, as DNA: TGTGCCAGCAGTTCGGCACAGGGTGGGGAAAAACTGTTTTTT.

In the case of this clone: Other DNA sequences in this sample translate to the same CDR3. The CDR3 spells CASSPRGGSSYNEQFF. For the CDR3, the DNA is TGTGCCAGCAGCCCCCGGGGGGGGAGCTCCTACAATGAGCAGTTCTTC. The rearrangement links TRBV7-9 to TRBJ2-1; TRBD2 aligns across 8 bases. Looked up from germline, CDR1 is SEHNR and CDR2 is FQNEAQ (reference sequence). V shed 5 bases, J shed 0 bases, and the junction held 6 bases outside the gene matches. The CDR3 loop spans 16 amino acids.

V usage is TRBV5-5 and J usage is TRBJ2-7, with 9 bases aligning to TRBD1. The CDR3 totals 15 residues. With V trimmed by 4 bases and J by 0 bases, 5 bases remained unmatched. Germline CDR1 and CDR2: SGHKS and YYEKEE (reference sequence). In nucleotides, the CDR3 is TGTGCCAGCAGCAAGGGACAGGGAGACTCCTACGAGCAGTACTTC. Translation gives CASSKGQGDSYEQYF.

The chain joins TRBV25-1 to TRBJ2-5; D perhaps matches TRBD2 (5 bases). This CDR3 has 17 residues. Trimming shortened V by 0 bases and J by 3 bases, and 17 bases separated the two germline ends. Per germline, CDR1 MGHDK and CDR2 SYGVNS. The CDR3 region is CASSEYLGVSGEETQYF. In DNA, the CDR3 is TGTGCCAGCAGTGAATATCTGGGAGTATCCGGGGAAGAGACCCAGTACTTC.

The rearrangement joins TRBV30 to TRBJ2-7; the D gene is possibly TRBD2 (6 bases). The CDR3 loop spans 14 amino acids. Germline CDR1 reads GTSNPN; CDR2 reads SVGIG (reference sequence). Trimming took off 5 bases at V and 3 bases at J, with 17 bases between the two ends. CDR3 loop: CAWARGGLVYEQYF. In nucleotides, the CDR3 is TGTGCCTGGGCGAGAGGAGGGCTAGTCTACGAGCAGTACTTC.

A word on this clone: A read error may produce the germline difference seen at one junction end. This chain connects TRBV4-1 to TRBJ2-5; the match to TRBD2 covers 7 bases. Germline lookup yields CDR1 MGHRA and CDR2 YSYEKL. CDR3 length: 16 residues. The CDR3 protein is CASSQGSAGVEETQYF. The CDR3 bases are TGTGCCAGCAGCCAAGGGTCTGCGGGAGTAGAAGAGACCCAGTACTTC.

The rearrangement uses TRBV7-2 and TRBJ2-5; possibly TRBD1 for D (6 bases). V was clipped by 1 base and J by 5 bases, with 14 bases between them. The length of the CDR3 is 15 residues. Germline CDR1 reads SGHTA; CDR2 reads FQGNSA. The DNA for the CDR3 is TGTGCCAGCAGCTTAGAGGGGGAGCTAGTGGAGACCCAGTACTTC. Translation: CASSLEGELVETQYF.

This chain links TRBV5-1 with TRBJ2-1, with D possibly called TRBD1 or TRBD2 (6 bases each). Germline CDR1 is SGHRS and CDR2 is YFSETQ. CDR3 length: 15 residues. V was clipped by 2 bases and J by 7 bases, with 16 bases between them. The DNA for the CDR3 is TGCGCCAGCAGCTTCGGGGGCGATACGTGGAATGAGCAGTTCTTC. Translation gives CASSFGGDTWNEQFF.

The V gene is TRBV5-1, the J gene TRBJ2-1; TRBD2 is a possible D gene (6 bases). V lost 0 bases to trimming and J lost 1 base, with 11 bases between them. The length of the CDR3 is 16 residues. CDR1 is SGHRS, CDR2 YFSETQ, per germline. DNA of the CDR3: TGCGCCAGCAGCTTGGGATCCAGCGGGTCCTACAATGAGCAGTTCTTC. It encodes CASSLGSSGSYNEQFF. Supplemented by reference TRBV5-1 and TRBJ2-1, the full variable domain reads KAGVTQTPRYLIKTRGQQVTLSCSPISGHRSVSWYQQTPGQGLQFLFEYFSETQRNKGNFPGRFSGRQFSNSRSEMNVSTLELGDSALYLCASSLGSSGSYNEQFFGPGTRLTVL.

This clone was counted only a few times. The rearrangement uses TRBV29-1 and TRBJ1-5; TRBD1 matches 7 bases. V shed 5 bases, J shed 2 bases, and the junction held 3 bases outside the gene matches. The CDR3 is 13 amino acids. Germline values: CDR1 SQVTM, CDR2 ANQGSEA. The CDR3 nucleotides are TGCAGCGTTAATACAGGGGGCAATCAGCCCCAGCATTTT. Translated: CSVNTGGNQPQHF.

V is TRBV18 and J is TRBJ2-7; D is undetermined. The germline gives CDR1 KGHSH, CDR2 LQKENI. Between the trimmed V and J ends, which lost 0 bases and 1 base, there was a span of 7 bases. The CDR3 loop spans 14 amino acids. The CDR3 sequence: CASSPPSASYEQYF. The CDR3 DNA reads as TGTGCCAGCTCACCACCGAGCGCTTCCTACGAGCAGTACTTC.

This clone turned up a few times. This chain connects TRBV7-9 to TRBJ2-2; D gene unclear. The V gene's germline CDR1 is SEHNR and CDR2 FQNEAQ (reference sequence). The CDR3 extends over 12 amino acids. Trimming took off 1 base at V and 7 bases at J, with 4 bases between the two ends. CDR3 sequence: CASSLEHGELFF. For the CDR3, the DNA is TGTGCCAGCAGCTTAGAGCACGGGGAGCTGTTTTTT.

The sample holds one count of this clone. Other DNA sequences within the sample encode an identical CDR3. This chain connects TRBV28 to TRBJ1-2; unclear D gene. From germline, CDR1 is MDHEN and CDR2 SYDVKM. This CDR3 is 12 amino acids long. The V end lost 2 bases, the J end lost 5 bases, and 6 bases lay between the germline ends. The CDR3 nucleotides are TGTGCCAGCAGTTTAATGGATTATGGCTACACCTTC. This gives the protein CASSLMDYGYTF.

V is TRBV19 and J is TRBJ2-1, with 8 bases lining up with TRBD2. CDR3 size: 16 residues. CDR1 LNHDA and CDR2 SQIVND come from the germline V gene (reference sequence). Germline trimming cut 9 bases from V and 5 bases from J; bases unmatched to any gene: 15. The CDR3 spells CASIPVGLAGHNEQFF. The CDR3 region has the DNA TGTGCCAGCATCCCGGTAGGGCTAGCGGGCCACAATGAGCAGTTCTTC.

The V and J genes are TRBV6-5 and TRBJ2-7; 8 nucleotides match TRBD1. Germline V lookup: CDR1 MNHEY, CDR2 SVGAGI. With 2 bases clipped from V and 3 bases from J, the junction kept 6 bases outside the gene matches. This CDR3 has 15 amino acids. The CDR3: CASSYTGQGVYEQYF. The CDR3 DNA reads TGTGCCAGCAGTTACACAGGACAGGGTGTCTACGAGCAGTACTTC.

The chain has TRBV29-1 and TRBJ1-4; TRBD1 might be the D (6 bases). V lost 6 bases, J lost 2 bases, and 13 bases lay in between. The germline V gene has CDR1 SQVTM and CDR2 ANQGSEA. The CDR3 runs to 14 residues. CDR3 DNA: TGCAGCGTAATAACAGGGAGGACTAATGAAAAACTGTTTTTT. It encodes CSVITGRTNEKLFF.

This chain joins TRBV28 and TRBJ1-2; possibly TRBD1 for D (6 bases). Germline assignment: CDR1 MDHEN and CDR2 SYDVKM. CDR3 length: 13 residues. The V end lost 7 bases, the J end lost 5 bases, and 14 bases lay between the germline ends. The CDR3 DNA reads as TGTGCCAGCACCGAACCGGGGACATATGGCTACACCTTC. It is translated as CASTEPGTYGYTF.

This clone showed up just a few times. This sequence joins TRBV2 and TRBJ2-7, with D uncertain. Germline CDR1 reads SNHLY; CDR2 reads FYNNEI. The CDR3 runs to 11 residues. Between the trimmed V and J ends, which lost 6 bases and 4 bases, there was a span of 7 bases. CDR3 amino acids: CASSPFYEQYF. CDR3 in DNA: TGTGCCAGCAGCCCTTTTTACGAGCAGTACTTC.

In DNA form, the CDR3 reads TGTGCCAGCAGTTACCGGACTTGGGCCGGGGAGCTGTTTTTT. Residues: CASSYRTWAGELFF. The chain is built from TRBV6-5 and TRBJ2-2, with D perhaps matching TRBD2 (5 bases). In germline, CDR1 is MNHEY, CDR2 SVGAGI. There are 14 residues in the CDR3. V lost 2 bases and J 6 bases, leaving 10 bases between the germline ends.

This clone was seen a single time. The chain couples TRBV19 to TRBJ2-7; D unresolved. V was clipped by 3 bases and J by 5 bases, with 8 bases between them. CDR1 and CDR2 (germline): LNHDA, SQIVND (reference sequence). This CDR3 has 12 residues. The CDR3 coding sequence is TGTGCCAGTAGTATCGGTCAAAACGAGCAGTACTTC. Protein: CASSIGQNEQYF. The entire variable domain, with the rest obtained from reference TRBV19 and TRBJ2-7, is as follows: DGGITQSPKYLFRKEGQNVTLSCEQNLNHDAMYWYRQDPGQGLRLIYYSQIVNDFQKGDIAEGYSVSREKKESFPLTVTSAQKNPTAFYLCASSIGQNEQYFGPGTRLTVT.